Given below is one TCR beta chain in context. Its antigen is currently unknown. The V segment lost 7 bases and the J segment 1 base; nucleotides outside the gene matches: 8. The CDR3 contains 17 residues. The authors drew approximately 10 milliliters of peripheral blood from each donor. Primed by a sample-barcoded 5' primer and a J-beta primer mix, a second PCR proceeded for 7 to 11 cycles. Each of the cDNA molecules was tagged by a template-switch adaptor with 12 random nucleotides. TCRdb ran MiXCR on the 5' RACE reads and lists one entry per CDR3 protein. The repertoire has about 1.8 million distinct CDR3 sequences, 40% to 55% of them found once; the top ten carry less than 2.5%. The data are from a study of blood T cells in healthy people across ages. Study-level points and caveats: Unsorted PBMCs ruled out conclusive naive versus antigen-experienced comparison. With age, beta diversity per million T cells declined roughly linearly, significantly by around 43.

Sequencing was done on a sample of blood. J is TRBJ2-3 and V is TRBV12-3 or TRBV12-4, with TRBD2 identical over 13 bases. This TCR came from a woman aged 40 to 50 in good health. The CDR3 reads CASISETSGGGTDTQYF. The CDR3 DNA follows: TGTGCCAGCATATCTGAAACTAGCGGGGGGGGCACAGATACGCAGTATTTT.